This T cell receptor (beta chain) was captured by sequencing in a study of CD8 T cells in Susac syndrome. This clonotype was found a few times. The V gene lost 5 bases and the J gene lost 9 bases, with 14 bases spanning the gap. This CDR3 is built from 13 residues. The germline V gene has CDR1 SGHTA and CDR2 FQGTGA. Reverse transcription of roughly 0.45 to 1 ug RNA used random hexamers. Amplification of TCR beta CDR3 spanned 54 Vbeta and 13 Jbeta via immunoSEQ multiplex PCR. TCRdb called the immunoSEQ multiplex PCR reads again in MiXCR, with one record for every CDR3 protein. Of 250,000 to 300,000 distinct CDR3 sequences in the sample, 75% to 85% were seen once.

The V gene is TRBV7-3, the J gene TRBJ2-1, with D maybe TRBD2 (5 bases). The receptor was isolated from a human donor with multiple sclerosis. Sequenced material: CD8+ T cells from PBMCs. CDR3 in DNA: TGTGCCAGCAGCCCGATGGACTTAGGTGAGCAGTTCTTC. It translates to CASSPMDLGEQFF.